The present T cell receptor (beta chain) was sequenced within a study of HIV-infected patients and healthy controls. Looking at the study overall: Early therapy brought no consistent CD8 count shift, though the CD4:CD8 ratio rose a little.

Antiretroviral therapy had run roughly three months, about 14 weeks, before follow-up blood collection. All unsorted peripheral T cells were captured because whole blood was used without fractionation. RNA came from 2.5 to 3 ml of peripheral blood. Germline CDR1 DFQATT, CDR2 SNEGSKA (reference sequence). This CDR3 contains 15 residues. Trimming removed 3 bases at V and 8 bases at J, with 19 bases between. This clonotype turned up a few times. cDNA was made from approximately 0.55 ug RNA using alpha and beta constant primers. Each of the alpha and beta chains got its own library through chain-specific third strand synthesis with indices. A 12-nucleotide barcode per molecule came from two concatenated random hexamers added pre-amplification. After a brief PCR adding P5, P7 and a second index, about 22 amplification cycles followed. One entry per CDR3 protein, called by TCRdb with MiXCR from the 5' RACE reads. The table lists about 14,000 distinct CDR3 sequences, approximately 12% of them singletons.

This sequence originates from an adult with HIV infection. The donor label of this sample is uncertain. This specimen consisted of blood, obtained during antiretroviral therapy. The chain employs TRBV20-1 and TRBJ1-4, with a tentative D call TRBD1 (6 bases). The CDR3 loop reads CSARTAGGGAEKLFF. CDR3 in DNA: TGCAGTGCTAGGACCGCGGGCGGGGGGGCCGAAAAACTGTTTTTT.